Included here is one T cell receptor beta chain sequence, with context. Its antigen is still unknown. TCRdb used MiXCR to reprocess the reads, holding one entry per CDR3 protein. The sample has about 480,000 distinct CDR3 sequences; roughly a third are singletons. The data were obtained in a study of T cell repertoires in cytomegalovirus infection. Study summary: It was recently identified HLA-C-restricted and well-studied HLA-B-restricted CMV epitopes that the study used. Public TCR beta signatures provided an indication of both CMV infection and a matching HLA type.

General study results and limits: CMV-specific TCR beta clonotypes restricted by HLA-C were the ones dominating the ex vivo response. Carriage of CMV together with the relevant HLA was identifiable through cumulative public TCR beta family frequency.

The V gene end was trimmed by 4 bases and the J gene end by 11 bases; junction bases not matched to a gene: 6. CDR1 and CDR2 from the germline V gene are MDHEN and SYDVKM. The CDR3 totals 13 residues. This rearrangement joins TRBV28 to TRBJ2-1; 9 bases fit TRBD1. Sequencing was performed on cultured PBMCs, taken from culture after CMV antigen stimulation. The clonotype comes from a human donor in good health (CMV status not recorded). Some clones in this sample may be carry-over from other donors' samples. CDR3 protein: CASSSGDRAKQFF. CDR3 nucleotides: TGTGCCAGCAGTTCAGGGGACAGGGCAAAGCAGTTCTTC.